The 27 T cell receptor beta chains below come from one sample, sequenced in a study of T cell responses to AZD1222 COVID-19 vaccine. Method: immunoSEQ multiplex PCR; TCRdb's copy keeps in-frame clones and lacks some. The table includes 90,000 to 150,000 clones, about 85% detected once. The input for sequencing was peripheral blood, taken 28 days after the second AZD1222 dose. The receptors were sampled from an adult who received the AZD1222 COVID-19 vaccine.

V usage is TRBV7-2 and J usage is TRBJ1-5; D might be TRBD1 (5 bases). V dropped 0 bases and J dropped 12 bases, with 15 bases sitting between them. This CDR3 region has 14 residues. Germline assignment: CDR1 SGHTA and CDR2 FQGNSA. In DNA, the CDR3 is TGTGCCAGCAGCTTAGCGCCGCCAGGGAAAGTCCAGCATTTT. Protein sequence: CASSLAPPGKVQHF.

J is TRBJ1-2 and V is TRBV3-1 (or the pseudogene TRBV3-2); D is unresolved. V was shortened by 0 bases and J by 6 bases, with 8 bases between the two germline ends. This CDR3 has 13 residues. From germline, CDR1 is LGHDT and CDR2 YNNKEL (reference sequence). This CDR3 reads CASSQDRPNGYTF. The CDR3 DNA sequence: TGTGCCAGCAGCCAAGACAGGCCGAATGGCTACACCTTC.

This clone was counted once. CDR3 residues: CASSLVGTSGGSDTQYF. The CDR3 DNA follows: TGTGCCAGCAGCTTAGTTGGGACTAGCGGGGGCTCAGATACGCAGTATTTT. The chain is built from TRBV7-2 and TRBJ2-3; the match to TRBD2 covers 14 bases. The V and J ends lost 1 base and 4 bases, in that order; junction bases with no gene match: 4. The CDR3 runs to 17 residues. Germline assignment: CDR1 SGHTA and CDR2 FQGNSA.

This clone has a handful of counts. This chain uses TRBV29-1 with TRBJ2-7; D is possibly TRBD2 (7 bases). The length of the CDR3 is 14 residues. The ends were cut back, 7 bases at V and 6 bases at J, with 22 bases in the middle. Germline lookup yields CDR1 SQVTM and CDR2 ANQGSEA. The CDR3 DNA reads as TGCAGCGGTGTCACAGGGACTACGACGGGCGAGCAGTACTTC. It specifies CSGVTGTTTGEQYF.

V gene TRBV7-8 combines with J gene TRBJ1-1; 7 bases align to TRBD1. The V segment lost 6 bases and the J segment 0 bases; nucleotides outside the gene matches: 13. The CDR3 has 17 amino acids. CDR1 is SGHVS, CDR2 FQNEAQ, per germline. The CDR3 sequence is CASSQYPGQRMNTEAFF. DNA for the CDR3: TGTGCCAGCAGTCAATATCCGGGACAGAGGATGAACACTGAAGCTTTCTTT.

Written as DNA, the CDR3 is TGTGCCAGCAGCTTGCTGGGCAGGACGCAAACAGATACGCAGTATTTT. This sequence encodes CASSLLGRTQTDTQYF. The chain uses TRBV5-6 and TRBJ2-3; D ambiguous. The germline V gene has CDR1 SGHDT and CDR2 YYEEEE. Trimming pared 1 base from V and 3 bases from J, leaving 15 bases between. This CDR3 region has 16 residues.

V is TRBV5-4 and J is TRBJ1-6, with D hard to call. CDR1 and CDR2 from the germline V gene are SGHNT and YYREEE (reference sequence). Trimming left V 3 bases short and J 14 bases short, with 18 bases between. The CDR3 is 14 residues long. Written as DNA, the CDR3 is TGTGCCAGCAGCTACACACCCTCCATTCAGGCCCTCCACTTT. Protein sequence: CASSYTPSIQALHF.

The rearrangement uses TRBV7-6 and TRBJ1-1; weak D call: TRBD1 (6 bases). CDR3 length equals 14 residues. The germline gives CDR1 SGHVS, CDR2 FNYEAQ. V lost 5 bases and J lost 0, with 10 bases in between. The CDR3 here is CASSRTDMNTEAFF. The CDR3 DNA follows: TGTGCCAGCAGCCGGACAGACATGAACACTGAAGCTTTCTTT.

This chain connects TRBV4-1 to TRBJ1-6; TRBD1 agrees at 7 bases. V shed 1 base, J shed 7 bases, and the junction held 4 bases outside the gene matches. There are 15 residues in the CDR3. Looked up from germline, CDR1 is MGHRA and CDR2 is YSYEKL. CDR3 region: CASSQALQGNSPLHF. The CDR3, as DNA: TGCGCCAGCAGCCAAGCCCTACAGGGGAATTCACCCCTCCACTTT.

The V and J genes are TRBV15 and TRBJ2-3; D is uncertain. This CDR3 region has 11 residues. Per germline, CDR1 LNHNV and CDR2 YYDKDF (reference sequence). V lost 1 base and J lost 5, with 1 base in between. This CDR3 is CATSRGDTQYF. For the CDR3, the DNA is TGTGCCACCAGCAGAGGAGATACGCAGTATTTT.

The gene calls are TRBV21-1 and TRBJ2-7; the table's D gene call, TRBD1, was not cross checked with the DNA. TRBV21-1 is a known pseudogene. The CDR3 has 17 residues. The CDR3 nucleotides read TGTGCCAGCAGCAAAGTATGGGGGCCCGAAAGGCGCTACGAGCAGTACTTC. It specifies CASSKVWGPERRYEQYF.

The V and J genes are TRBV6-4 and TRBJ1-2; D is perhaps TRBD1 (5 bases). V gave up 0 bases and J gave up 6 bases, with 14 bases separating them. Looked up from germline, CDR1 is MRHNA and CDR2 is SNTAGT. The CDR3 has 15 residues. The DNA of the CDR3 is TGTGCCAGCAGTGACTCGAGTAGCAGGGTGGATGGCTACACCTTC. As protein: CASSDSSSRVDGYTF.

The chain combines TRBV12-3 or TRBV12-4 with TRBJ1-3; possible D gene TRBD1, 5 bases. The CDR3 is 13 residues long. V was cut by 3 bases and J by 6 bases, with 9 bases left in between. This CDR3 reads CASSFQGVNTIYF. CDR3 nucleotide sequence: TGTGCCAGCAGTTTCCAGGGAGTAAACACCATATATTTT.

This sequence joins TRBV10-3 and TRBJ1-2; tentatively, D is TRBD1 (5 bases). CDR1 is ENHRY, CDR2 SYGVKD, per germline. Trimming cost V 6 bases and J 5 bases, with 25 bases left between them. The CDR3 spans 17 residues. CDR3 DNA sequence: TGTGCCATCAGGAGTGTTACCTCCCCCGGGGGGGGATATGGCTACACCTTC. Protein sequence: CAIRSVTSPGGGYGYTF.

The CDR3 sequence: CASSPSDVAYEQYF. For the CDR3, the DNA is TGTGCCAGCTCACCGTCGGACGTTGCCTACGAGCAGTACTTC. This sequence joins TRBV18 and TRBJ2-7, with D unresolved. Trimming removed 3 bases from V and 2 bases from J, with 11 bases in between. Germline V lookup: CDR1 KGHSH, CDR2 LQKENI. This CDR3 region has 14 residues.

The chain is built from TRBV4-3 and TRBJ2-3; no reliable D call. The CDR3 has 19 amino acids. In germline, CDR1 is LGHNA, CDR2 YSLEER. V was shortened by 0 bases and J by 2 bases, with 21 bases between the two germline ends. The CDR3 loop reads CASSQEIPPVANPTDTQYF. The CDR3 DNA reads as TGCGCCAGCAGCCAAGAAATCCCGCCGGTGGCTAACCCCACAGATACGCAGTATTTT.

This sequence joins TRBV3-1 (or the pseudogene TRBV3-2) and TRBJ1-1; the D is unclear. Germline V gene data show CDR1 as LGHDT and CDR2 as YNNKEL (reference sequence). Trimming stripped 6 bases from V and 1 base from J, with 9 bases between. The length of the CDR3 is 13 residues. CDR3 nucleotide sequence: TGTGCCAGCAGGCGCGGTCGGAACACTGAAGCTTTCTTT. Translated, it gives CASRRGRNTEAFF.

This clone was counted once. The genes are TRBV29-1 and TRBJ2-2; D remains ambiguous. The CDR3 consists of 12 residues. Germline V gives CDR1 SQVTM, CDR2 ANQGSEA. V gave up 4 bases and J gave up 1 base, with 4 bases separating them. The CDR3 reads CSVGGNTGELFF. CDR3 coding DNA: TGCAGCGTTGGGGGGAACACCGGGGAGCTGTTTTTT.

The V and J genes are TRBV19 and TRBJ2-3, with 13 bases matching TRBD2. CDR3 size: 17 residues. Trimming cost V 3 bases and J 6 bases; bases outside gene matches: 9. Germline-derived CDR1 and CDR2 are LNHDA and SQIVND (reference sequence). Here the CDR3 reads CASSILRTSGGVDTQYF. CDR3 DNA sequence: TGTGCCAGTAGTATTCTAAGGACTAGCGGGGGAGTGGATACGCAGTATTTT.

The chain is built from TRBV12-3 or TRBV12-4 and TRBJ1-5; D call uncertain. The V gene lost 6 bases and the J gene lost 0 bases, with 3 bases spanning the gap. The CDR3 contains 12 residues. The CDR3 protein is CASRYSNQPQHF. The CDR3 coding sequence is TGTGCCAGCAGGTATAGCAATCAGCCCCAGCATTTT.

This clone has a handful of counts. The chain uses TRBV11-2 and TRBJ2-3, with 7 nucleotides matching TRBD2. After removal of 5 bases from V and 2 bases from J, the junction contained 4 bases not matched to a gene. Germline V lookup: CDR1 SGHAT, CDR2 FQNNGV. The length of the CDR3 is 14 residues. In DNA form, the CDR3 reads TGTGCCAGCAGCCGCGGGGGAAACACAGATACGCAGTATTTT. Protein: CASSRGGNTDTQYF.

The chain has TRBV9 and TRBJ2-1; 12 nucleotides align to TRBD2. The CDR3 extends over 15 amino acids. V was pared by 6 bases and J by 7 bases, with 8 bases of the junction left unmatched. Per the germline V gene, CDR1 is SGDLS and CDR2 is YYNGEE. The CDR3 loop reads CASNRGLAGVNEQFF. In DNA form, the CDR3 reads TGTGCCAGCAACCGGGGACTAGCGGGTGTGAATGAGCAGTTCTTC.

The chain carries TRBV3-1 (or the pseudogene TRBV3-2) and TRBJ1-2; 8 bases match TRBD1. The germline V gene has CDR1 LGHDT and CDR2 YNNKEL (reference sequence). The CDR3 runs 15 residues. V lost 1 base and J lost 3; bases outside the gene matches: 4. CDR3 sequence reads: CASSQGQGTHYGYTF. In DNA, the CDR3 is TGTGCCAGCAGCCAAGGACAGGGGACCCACTATGGCTACACCTTC.

The V and J genes are TRBV6-1 and TRBJ1-2, with D maybe TRBD1 (5 bases). Trimming removed 2 bases at V and 0 bases at J, with 10 bases between. The CDR3 runs to 15 residues. Germline-derived CDR1 and CDR2 are MNHNS and SASEGT. CDR3: CASSERGRPNYGYTF. CDR3 DNA sequence: TGTGCCAGCAGTGAAAGGGGACGGCCTAACTATGGCTACACCTTC.

V is TRBV12-3 or TRBV12-4 and J is TRBJ1-1; maybe TRBD1 (5 bases). CDR3 length equals 13 residues. V dropped 8 bases and J dropped 1 base, with 11 bases sitting between them. The CDR3 DNA follows: TGTGCCAGCCGTCAACAGGAGAACACTGAAGCTTTCTTT. This encodes CASRQQENTEAFF.

The V gene is TRBV27, the J gene TRBJ1-1; TRBD1 is a possible D gene (5 bases). Per germline, CDR1 MNHEY and CDR2 SMNVEV (reference sequence). The CDR3 is 14 residues long. The V end was cut by 5 bases, the J end by 4 bases, with 14 bases between. The CDR3 spells CASSAYGGITEAFF. The CDR3 region has the DNA TGTGCCAGCAGTGCATATGGGGGTATCACTGAAGCTTTCTTT.

V gene TRBV9 combines with J gene TRBJ1-4; no reliable D call. The length of the CDR3 is 14 residues. Trimming pared 4 bases from V and 5 bases from J, leaving 12 bases between. Germline V gives CDR1 SGDLS, CDR2 YYNGEE. CDR3 in amino acids: CASSPGENNEKLFF. CDR3 DNA sequence: TGTGCCAGCAGCCCCGGCGAGAACAATGAAAAACTGTTTTTT. Together with reference TRBV9 and TRBJ1-4, the CDR3 gives the full variable domain: DSGVTQTPKHLITATGQRVTLRCSPRSGDLSVYWYQQSLDQGLQFLIQYYNGEERAKGNILERFSAQQFPDLHSELNLSSLELGDSALYFCASSPGENNEKLFFGSGTQLSVL.